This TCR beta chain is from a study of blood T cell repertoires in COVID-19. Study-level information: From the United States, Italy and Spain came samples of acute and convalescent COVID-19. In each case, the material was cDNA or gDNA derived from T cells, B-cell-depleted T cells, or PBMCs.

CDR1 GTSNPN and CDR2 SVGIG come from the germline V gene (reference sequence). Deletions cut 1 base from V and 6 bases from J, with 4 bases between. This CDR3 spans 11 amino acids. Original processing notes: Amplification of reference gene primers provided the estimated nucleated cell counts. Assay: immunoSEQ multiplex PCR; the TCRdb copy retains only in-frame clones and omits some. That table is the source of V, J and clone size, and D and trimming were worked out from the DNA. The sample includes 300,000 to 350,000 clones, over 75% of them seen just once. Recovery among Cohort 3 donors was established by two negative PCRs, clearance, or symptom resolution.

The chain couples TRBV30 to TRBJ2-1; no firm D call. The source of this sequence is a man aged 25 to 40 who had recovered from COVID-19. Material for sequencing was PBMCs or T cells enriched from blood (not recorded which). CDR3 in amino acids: CAWSGLNEQFF. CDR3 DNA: TGTGCCTGGAGTGGACTCAATGAGCAGTTCTTC.